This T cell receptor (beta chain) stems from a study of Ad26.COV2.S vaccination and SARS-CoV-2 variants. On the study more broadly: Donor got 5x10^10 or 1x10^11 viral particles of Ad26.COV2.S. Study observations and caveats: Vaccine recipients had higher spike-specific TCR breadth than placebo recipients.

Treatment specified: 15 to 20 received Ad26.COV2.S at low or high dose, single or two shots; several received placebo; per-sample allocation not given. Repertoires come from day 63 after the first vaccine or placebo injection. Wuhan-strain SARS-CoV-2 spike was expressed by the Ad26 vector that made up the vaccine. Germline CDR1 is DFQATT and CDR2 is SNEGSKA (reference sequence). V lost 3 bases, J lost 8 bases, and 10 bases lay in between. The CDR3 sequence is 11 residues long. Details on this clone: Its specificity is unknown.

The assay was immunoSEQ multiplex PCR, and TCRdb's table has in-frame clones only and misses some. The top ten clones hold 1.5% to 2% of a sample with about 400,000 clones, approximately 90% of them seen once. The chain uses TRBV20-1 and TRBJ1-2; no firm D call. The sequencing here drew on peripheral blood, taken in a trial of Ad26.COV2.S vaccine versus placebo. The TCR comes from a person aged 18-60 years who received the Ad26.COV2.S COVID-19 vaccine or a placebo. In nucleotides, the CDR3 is TGCAGTGCTAGCCGGCCACTCGGCTACACCTTC. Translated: CSASRPLGYTF.